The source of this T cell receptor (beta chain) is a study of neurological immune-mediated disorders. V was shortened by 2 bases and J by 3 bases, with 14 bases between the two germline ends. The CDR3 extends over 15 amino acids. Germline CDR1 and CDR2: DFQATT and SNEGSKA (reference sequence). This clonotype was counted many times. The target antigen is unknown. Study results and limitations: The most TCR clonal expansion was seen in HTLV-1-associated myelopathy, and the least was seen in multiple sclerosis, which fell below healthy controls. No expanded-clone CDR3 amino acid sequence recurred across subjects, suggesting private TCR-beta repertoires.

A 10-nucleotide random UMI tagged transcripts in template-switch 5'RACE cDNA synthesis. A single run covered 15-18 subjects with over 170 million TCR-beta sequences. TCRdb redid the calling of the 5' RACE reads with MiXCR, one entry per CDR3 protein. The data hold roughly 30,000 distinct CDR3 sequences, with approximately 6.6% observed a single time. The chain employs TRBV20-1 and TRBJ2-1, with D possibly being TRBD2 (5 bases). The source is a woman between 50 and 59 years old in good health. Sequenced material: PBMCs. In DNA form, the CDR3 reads TGCAGTGCTAGATCAAGCGGCTCCCTCTACAATGAGCAGTTCTTC. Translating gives CSARSSGSLYNEQFF.